These 25 T cell receptor beta chains originate from one sample sequenced in a study of cytomegalovirus exposure and HLA in healthy donors. The method was immunoSEQ multiplex PCR; TCRdb's version includes in-frame clones alone and lacks a portion of them. The sample includes some 85,000 clones, roughly 96% of them seen just once. Sequenced input: PBMCs. These receptor sequences come from a woman aged 18-29 years in good health and CMV-seronegative.

The chain uses TRBV2 and TRBJ2-7, with 7 nucleotides matching TRBD1. The CDR3 contains 17 residues. V lost 3 bases, J lost 3 bases, and 14 bases stayed unmatched. CDR1 SNHLY and CDR2 FYNNEI come from the germline V gene. The CDR3 nucleotides read TGTGCCAGCAGTGATGTTTTGTGGGGGCAGGGGGACTACGAGCAGTACTTC. Its protein is CASSDVLWGQGDYEQYF.

The chain has TRBV28 and TRBJ2-1; D uncertain. CDR1 is MDHEN, CDR2 SYDVKM, per germline. The CDR3 length is 18 residues. Deletions cut 3 bases from V and 4 bases from J, with 22 bases between. The CDR3 nucleotides read TGTGCCAGCAGTTTGATTTTGGAGAGTGGAGCGTATTACAATGAGCAGTTCTTC. This gives the protein CASSLILESGAYYNEQFF.

The V call is TRBV13, the J call TRBJ2-3, with 7 bases that match TRBD2. CDR1 PRHDT and CDR2 FYEKMQ come from the germline V gene (reference sequence). V was pared by 0 bases and J by 1 base, with 4 bases of the junction left unmatched. This CDR3 is built from 16 residues. The CDR3, as DNA: TGTGCCAGCAGCTTAGGCTTGCTAGCGGGCACAGATACGCAGTATTTT. Translation gives CASSLGLLAGTDTQYF. The complete variable domain, with remaining parts taken from reference TRBV13 and TRBJ2-3, reads AAGVIQSPRHLIKEKRETATLKCYPIPRHDTVYWYQQGPGQDPQFLISFYEKMQSDKGSIPDRFSAQQFSDYHSELNMSSLELGDSALYFCASSLGLLAGTDTQYFGPGTRLTVL.

The V gene is TRBV10-3, the J gene TRBJ1-1; no firm D call. Germline CDR1 and CDR2: ENHRY and SYGVKD. Trimming took off 4 bases at V and 1 base at J, with 7 bases between the two ends. The CDR3 loop spans 13 amino acids. The CDR3 region is CAISVAENTEAFF. Written as DNA, the CDR3 is TGTGCCATCAGTGTGGCGGAGAACACTGAAGCTTTCTTT.

The chain is built from TRBV30 and TRBJ1-4, with 9 bases that match TRBD1. J lost 4 bases, V lost 3 bases, and 12 bases had no gene match. The CDR3 sequence is 17 residues long. Germline CDR1 reads GTSNPN; CDR2 reads SVGIG (reference sequence). The DNA of the CDR3 is TGTGCCTGGAGCGCAGAAGTAGTGGGACAGGGTAATGAAAAACTGTTTTTT. Protein sequence: CAWSAEVVGQGNEKLFF. Combining the CDR3 with reference TRBV30 and TRBJ1-4 gives the whole variable domain SQTIHQWPATLVQPVGSPLSLECTVEGTSNPNLYWYRQAAGRGLQLLFYSVGIGQISSEVPQNLSASRPQDRQFILSSKKLLLSDSGFYLCAWSAEVVGQGNEKLFFGSGTQLSVL.

This rearrangement joins TRBV10-3 to TRBJ1-2, with TRBD1 matching over 8 bases. V was pared by 7 bases and J by 4 bases, with 8 bases of the junction left unmatched. The V gene's germline CDR1 is ENHRY and CDR2 SYGVKD. The CDR3 runs to 14 residues. CDR3 sequence (DNA): TGTGCCATCACCGAAACAGGGGGTGGCTATGGCTACACCTTC. Protein sequence: CAITETGGGYGYTF.

The chain recombines TRBV18 with TRBJ2-7; D is uncertain. V shed 0 bases and J shed 5 bases, with 8 bases lying between them. Germline CDR1 is KGHSH and CDR2 is LQKENI. The CDR3 extends over 13 amino acids. CDR3 region: CASSPPSGHEQYF. The CDR3 region has the DNA TGTGCCAGCTCACCACCGTCAGGCCACGAGCAGTACTTC.

As to this clone: In the same sample, other DNA sequences code for this CDR3. The rearrangement joins TRBV27 to TRBJ2-2; the D is unclear. Trimming left V 7 bases short and J 2 bases short, with 2 bases between. Germline CDR1 MNHEY, CDR2 SMNVEV (reference sequence). This CDR3 is 11 amino acids long. The CDR3 loop is CASTNTGELFF. CDR3 coding DNA: TGTGCCAGCACTAACACCGGGGAGCTGTTTTTT.

The V and J genes are TRBV30 and TRBJ1-6, with a possible D match to TRBD1 (5 bases). Germline loops: CDR1 GTSNPN, CDR2 SVGIG (reference sequence). V lost 3 bases and J lost 3, with 12 bases in between. CDR3 length: 15 residues. The CDR3 DNA follows: TGTGCCTGGAGGCAAGACAGCTACTATAATTCACCCCTCCACTTT. It translates to CAWRQDSYYNSPLHF.

The CDR3 spells CASSFRRQRIFSGANVLTF. In DNA, the CDR3 is TGTGCCAGCAGTTTCCGTAGACAGAGAATCTTCTCTGGGGCCAACGTCCTGACTTTC. The chain uses TRBV28 and TRBJ2-6, with a tentative D call TRBD1 (5 bases). V was trimmed by 3 bases and J by 0 bases, leaving 18 bases between them. This CDR3 has 19 amino acids. Germline V lookup: CDR1 MDHEN, CDR2 SYDVKM.

The CDR3 DNA follows: TGTGCTAGTGGTTTGGTACTAGCGGGAGGGCCGACCCTAACCTACGAGCAGTACTTC. It translates to CASGLVLAGGPTLTYEQYF. This sequence joins TRBV12-5 and TRBJ2-7; 13 bases line up with TRBD2. With 0 bases clipped from V and 2 bases from J, the junction kept 10 bases outside the gene matches. The germline V gene encodes CDR1 LGHNT and CDR2 FRNRAP. The CDR3 sequence is 19 residues long.

The chain carries TRBV4-1 and TRBJ1-1; TRBD1 aligns across 7 bases. This CDR3 spans 17 amino acids. Germline CDR1 is MGHRA and CDR2 is YSYEKL. Trimming cost V 0 bases and J 0 bases; bases outside gene matches: 7. The CDR3 loop reads CASSQEAGTAMNTEAFF. Here the CDR3 DNA reads TGCGCCAGCAGCCAAGAAGCCGGGACAGCGATGAACACTGAAGCTTTCTTT.

The rearrangement joins TRBV28 to TRBJ2-7; 7 nucleotides align to TRBD1. CDR1 is MDHEN and CDR2 is SYDVKM in the germline V gene. The CDR3 has 16 residues. J was trimmed by 0 bases and V by 2 bases; bases with no gene match: 7. CDR3 bases: TGTGCCAGCAGTTTACTACTCCCAGGGGGCTCCTACGAGCAGTACTTC. It translates to CASSLLLPGGSYEQYF.

DNA of the CDR3: TGTGCCAGTAGTATATATGGGACAGGTCGAGACGAGACCCAGTACTTC. Protein: CASSIYGTGRDETQYF. The chain couples TRBV19 to TRBJ2-5, with 8 bases lining up with TRBD1. The CDR3 runs to 16 residues. CDR1 and CDR2 (germline): LNHDA, SQIVND (reference sequence). V lost 2 bases, J lost 5 bases, and 10 bases stayed unmatched.

The gene calls are TRBV30 and TRBJ2-3; 7 bases line up with TRBD2. After removal of 3 bases from V and 0 bases from J, the junction contained 6 bases not matched to a gene. Germline values: CDR1 GTSNPN, CDR2 SVGIG (reference sequence). This CDR3 region has 15 residues. The CDR3 DNA is TGTGCCTGGAGACTATGGCGGGGGAGCACAGATACGCAGTATTTT. Amino acids: CAWRLWRGSTDTQYF.

This sequence joins TRBV19 and TRBJ2-7; D not resolved. Germline lookup yields CDR1 LNHDA and CDR2 SQIVND (reference sequence). The CDR3 covers 14 residues. Trimming took 3 bases from V and 3 from J, leaving 12 bases between them. CDR3 amino acids: CASSIGQELYEQYF. In DNA, the CDR3 is TGTGCCAGTAGTATTGGGCAGGAACTCTACGAGCAGTACTTC.

This clone was observed once. The chain recombines TRBV5-1 with TRBJ2-1; D gene uncertain. Trimming took 2 bases from V and 6 from J, leaving 15 bases between them. CDR1 and CDR2 (germline): SGHRS, YFSETQ. The CDR3 has 15 amino acids. This chain's CDR3 is CASSFIESFFNEQFF. The CDR3 DNA is TGCGCCAGCAGCTTTATCGAGAGTTTCTTCAATGAGCAGTTCTTC.

The chain is built from TRBV19 and TRBJ2-3, with TRBD1 matching 9 bases. V was pared by 3 bases and J by 4 bases, with 5 bases of the junction left unmatched. Germline values: CDR1 LNHDA, CDR2 SQIVND (reference sequence). CDR3 length: 15 amino acids. CDR3 sequence: CASSIATGGADTQYF. The CDR3 nucleotides are TGTGCCAGTAGTATCGCAACAGGGGGCGCAGATACGCAGTATTTT. Drawing the rest from reference TRBV19 and TRBJ2-3, the complete variable domain is DGGITQSPKYLFRKEGQNVTLSCEQNLNHDAMYWYRQDPGQGLRLIYYSQIVNDFQKGDIAEGYSVSREKKESFPLTVTSAQKNPTAFYLCASSIATGGADTQYFGPGTRLTVL.

The rearrangement uses TRBV14 and TRBJ2-7; no firm D call. Germline CDR1 reads SGHDN; CDR2 reads FVKESK. The CDR3 sequence is 15 residues long. Trimming took 4 bases from V and 0 from J, leaving 13 bases between them. The CDR3 region has the DNA TGTGCCAGCAGCCCTTTTGCTCAGTTCTCCTACGAGCAGTACTTC. This encodes CASSPFAQFSYEQYF.

The chain couples TRBV18 to TRBJ1-5; tentatively, D is TRBD1 (6 bases). The CDR3 extends over 14 amino acids. Per germline, CDR1 KGHSH and CDR2 LQKENI. Between the trimmed V and J ends, which lost 3 bases and 8 bases, there was a span of 14 bases. CDR3: CASSPRTVGEPQHF. The DNA of the CDR3 is TGTGCCAGCTCACCCCGGACAGTTGGGGAGCCCCAGCATTTT.

The V and J genes are TRBV7-8 and TRBJ2-5; 7 nucleotides align to TRBD1. CDR1 and CDR2 (germline): SGHVS, FQNEAQ. With 5 bases clipped from V and 4 bases from J, the junction kept 7 bases outside the gene matches. CDR3 length: 14 residues. CDR3 nucleotides: TGTGCCAGCAGCCATGGGGCAGGGGGAGAGACCCAGTACTTC. This codes for CASSHGAGGETQYF.

The V and J genes are TRBV7-2 and TRBJ1-1; 9 bases agree with TRBD1. The CDR3 spans 13 residues. The germline V gene encodes CDR1 SGHTA and CDR2 FQGNSA. The ends lost 5 bases at V and 10 bases at J; junction bases unmatched: 8. The CDR3 bases are TGTGCCAGCAGCAAATGGGACAGGGAGGGAGCTTTCTTT. Its translation is CASSKWDREGAFF.

This clone is labeled as medium-sized. V gene TRBV7-2 combines with J gene TRBJ1-2; D is undetermined. This CDR3 spans 12 amino acids. Trimming shortened V by 3 bases and J by 4 bases, and 6 bases separated the two germline ends. The germline CDR1 and CDR2 sequences are SGHTA and FQGNSA. For the CDR3, the DNA is TGTGCCAGCAGCTTTCTGGCCTATGGCTACACCTTC. Translated, it gives CASSFLAYGYTF.

The rearrangement uses TRBV6-6 and TRBJ1-1; 7 bases map to TRBD1. The CDR3 runs 12 residues. With V trimmed by 6 bases and J by 7 bases, 5 bases remained unmatched. CDR1 MNHNY and CDR2 SVGAGI come from the germline V gene (reference sequence). The CDR3 is CASSSQGIEAFF. Here the CDR3 DNA reads TGTGCCAGCAGCTCACAGGGGATTGAAGCTTTCTTT.

The genes are TRBV25-1 and TRBJ2-1, with D possibly matching TRBD1 (5 bases). The CDR3 consists of 16 residues. Germline CDR1 MGHDK, CDR2 SYGVNS. V was clipped by 5 bases and J by 0 bases, with 14 bases between them. CDR3 bases: TGTGCCAGCAGTAGAACAGGCTCGGACTCCTACAATGAGCAGTTCTTC. It yields the protein CASSRTGSDSYNEQFF.